This TCR beta chain appears in the sequencing data of a study of blood T cell repertoires in COVID-19. The wider study: There were acute and convalescent COVID-19 samples, and they came from the United States, Italy and Spain. PBMCs, B-cell-depleted T cells, or T cells were the source of the cDNA or gDNA that made up the material.

Germline V gene lookup returns CDR1 MNHNY and CDR2 SVGAGI (reference sequence). The CDR3 extends over 13 amino acids. V lost 0 bases to trimming and J lost 8 bases, with 10 bases between them. This clone was seen at least ten times. Original handling: Amplifying reference gene primers gave estimates of nucleated cell counts. Here immunoSEQ multiplex PCR was the method, and the copy in TCRdb shows in-frame clones only, minus some. Clone size and the V and J calls come from that table; the DNA yielded D and trimming. The sample carries tens of thousands of clones, around 79% recorded once. This TCR was sampled from a man aged 55 to 70 with active or convalescent COVID-19. The chain links TRBV6-6 to TRBJ1-1, with D perhaps TRBD1 (5 bases). Sequenced sample: peripheral blood. Here the CDR3 reads CASSYSGGTEAFF. The CDR3 DNA follows: TGTGCCAGCAGTTACTCGGGGGGGACGGAAGCTTTCTTT.